This T cell receptor (beta chain) was captured in a study of identical twins. General observations from the study: Surplus twin overlap in beta out-of-frame sequences was less pronounced.

The authors used template switching to add a universal primer site and gave cDNA unique molecular identifiers. TCRdb recomputed calls from the 5' RACE reads with MiXCR, one row per CDR3 protein. The data contain around 960,000 distinct CDR3 sequences, 10% to 15% of them seen just once; the ten biggest clones take up about 1.5%. This clonotype was observed a few times. The antigen is unknown. The V and J ends lost 0 bases and 5 bases respectively, with 6 bases between them. Germline CDR1 is MRHNA and CDR2 is SNTAGT. This CDR3 has 13 residues. The same sample was also studied in work on yellow fever vaccine responses in identical twins.

The clonotype comes from a woman younger than 35 in good health. The sample comprised PBMCs. J is TRBJ2-3 and V is TRBV6-4, with D unresolved. CDR3 residues: CASSDSSQDTQYF. The CDR3, as DNA: TGTGCCAGCAGTGACTCGAGCCAAGATACGCAGTATTTT.